The TCR beta chain described here comes from a study of cytomegalovirus exposure and HLA in healthy donors. Study-wide results and caveats: Sequencing artifact likely explains a cluster of highly shared sequence variants. Some V segments could not be told apart, so they were left out, TRBV6-2 and TRBV6-3 among them. By a later analysis, the bulk of CMV-associated TCR beta chains appeared HLA-restricted.

The PCR used 60 Vbeta and 13 Jbeta primers. The table came from immunoSEQ multiplex PCR; TCRdb's copy has only in-frame clones and leaves some out. Of over 130,000 clones listed, around 80% are singletons. Worth noting for this clone: As yet, its antigen is unknown.

This CDR3 is 16 amino acids long. Germline V lookup: CDR1 SGHDT, CDR2 YYEEEE. Trimming stripped 0 bases from V and 2 bases from J, with 13 bases between. The sequence came from a female donor in good health and CMV-seronegative. The chain combines TRBV5-6 with TRBJ2-3, with D maybe TRBD2 (6 bases). Sequencing used PBMCs. CDR3 region: CASSLVEGGVTDTQYF. The CDR3 DNA reads as TGTGCCAGCAGCTTGGTCGAGGGAGGTGTCACAGATACGCAGTATTTT. Together with reference TRBV5-6 and TRBJ2-3, the CDR3 gives the full variable domain: DAGVTQSPTHLIKTRGQQVTLRCSPKSGHDTVSWYQQALGQGPQFIFQYYEEEERQRGNFPDRFSGHQFPNYSSELNVNALLLGDSALYLCASSLVEGGVTDTQYFGPGTRLTVL.